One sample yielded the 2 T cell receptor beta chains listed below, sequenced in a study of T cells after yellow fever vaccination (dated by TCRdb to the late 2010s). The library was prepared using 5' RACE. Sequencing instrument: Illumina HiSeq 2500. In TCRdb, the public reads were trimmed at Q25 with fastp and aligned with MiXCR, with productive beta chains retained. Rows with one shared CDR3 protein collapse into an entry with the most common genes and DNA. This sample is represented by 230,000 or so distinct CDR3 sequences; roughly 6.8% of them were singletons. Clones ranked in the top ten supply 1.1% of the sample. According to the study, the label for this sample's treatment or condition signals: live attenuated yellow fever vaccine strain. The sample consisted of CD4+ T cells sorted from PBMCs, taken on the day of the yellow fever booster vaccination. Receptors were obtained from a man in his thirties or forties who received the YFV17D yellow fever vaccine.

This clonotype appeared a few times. The CDR3 DNA is TGTGCCAGCAGTGAAACAATAGCCTTTAGCACAGATACGCAGTATTTT. Residues: CASSETIAFSTDTQYF. This chain uses TRBV2 with TRBJ2-3; D is ambiguous. V lost 2 bases and J 0 bases, leaving 12 bases between the germline ends. CDR1 is SNHLY and CDR2 is FYNNEI in the germline V gene. The CDR3 sequence is 16 residues long.

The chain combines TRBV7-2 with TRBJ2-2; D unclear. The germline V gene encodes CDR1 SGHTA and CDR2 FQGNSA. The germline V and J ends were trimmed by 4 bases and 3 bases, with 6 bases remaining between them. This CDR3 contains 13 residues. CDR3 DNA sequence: TGTGCCAGCAGCTCCCTTCACACCGGGGAGCTGTTTTTT. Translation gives CASSSLHTGELFF. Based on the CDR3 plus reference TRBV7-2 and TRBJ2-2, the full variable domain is GAGVSQSPSNKVTEKGKDVELRCDPISGHTALYWYRQSLGQGLEFLIYFQGNSAPDKSGLPSDRFSAERTGGSVSTLTIQRTQQEDSAVYLCASSSLHTGELFFGEGSRLTVL.